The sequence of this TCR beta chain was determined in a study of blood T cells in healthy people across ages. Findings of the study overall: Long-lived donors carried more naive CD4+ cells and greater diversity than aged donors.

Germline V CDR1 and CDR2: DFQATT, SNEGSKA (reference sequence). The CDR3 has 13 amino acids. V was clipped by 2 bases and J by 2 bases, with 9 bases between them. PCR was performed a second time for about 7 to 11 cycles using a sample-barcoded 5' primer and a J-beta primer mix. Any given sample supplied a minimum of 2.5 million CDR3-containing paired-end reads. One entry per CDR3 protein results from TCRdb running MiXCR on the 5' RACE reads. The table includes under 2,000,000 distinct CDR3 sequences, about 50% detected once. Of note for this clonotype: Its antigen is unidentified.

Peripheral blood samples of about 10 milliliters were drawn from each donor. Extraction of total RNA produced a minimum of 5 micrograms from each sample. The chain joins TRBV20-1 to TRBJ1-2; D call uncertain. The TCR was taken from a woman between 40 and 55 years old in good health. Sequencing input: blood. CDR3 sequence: CSARWVENYGYTF. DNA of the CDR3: TGCAGTGCTAGATGGGTGGAGAACTATGGCTACACCTTC.